Listed here is a single TCR beta chain. In germline, CDR1 is SGHTA, CDR2 FQGNSA. J lost 6 bases, V lost 5 bases, and 4 bases had no gene match. This CDR3 has 14 amino acids. The data belong to a study of blood T cell repertoires in COVID-19. Background on the study: Samples taken during acute and convalescent COVID-19 were collected in the United States, Italy and Spain. Sources were T cells, B-cell-depleted T cells, or PBMCs; the material itself was cDNA or gDNA.

Source study methods: Estimation of nucleated cell counts relied on the amplification of reference gene primers. The protocol was immunoSEQ multiplex PCR, while the TCRdb copy is restricted to in-frame clones and leaves out a portion. V and J calls and clone size are those listed in that table; D and trimming were worked out from the DNA. The sample yields a few hundred thousand clones, approximately 81% seen once. This chain uses TRBV7-2 with TRBJ2-5; TRBD1 agrees at 12 bases. Sample: peripheral blood. The TCR comes from a man in his 60s with acute or convalescent COVID-19. The CDR3 is CASSARDRGQTQYF. In DNA, the CDR3 is TGTGCCAGCAGCGCCCGGGACAGGGGGCAGACCCAGTACTTC.